This TCR beta chain was retrieved from a study of T cells after yellow fever vaccination. Study-wide results and limits: The booster saw the reappearance of most primary-vaccination clones (96% CD4, around 90% CD8).

The 5'RACE template-switching step produced TCR cDNA and added a universal primer site and UMIs. One entry per CDR3 protein results from TCRdb running MiXCR on the 5' RACE reads. The table records 300,000 to 400,000 distinct CDR3 sequences, around 8.1% of them present only once. The CDR3 consists of 13 residues. Germline trimming cut 7 bases from V and 6 bases from J; bases unmatched to any gene: 6. Germline V gene data show CDR1 as SQVTM and CDR2 as ANQGSEA. Regarding this clonotype: Its antigen is not known.

The sequence was obtained from a man aged 18 to 30 who received the YFV17D yellow fever vaccine. This specimen was PBMCs, taken more than 35 days after the first yellow fever vaccination. The chain recombines TRBV29-1 with TRBJ1-5, with 10 nucleotides matching TRBD1. CDR3 sequence (DNA): TGCAGCGCCAGGGACAGGGGAGGTCAGCCCCAGCATTTT. It yields the protein CSARDRGGQPQHF.